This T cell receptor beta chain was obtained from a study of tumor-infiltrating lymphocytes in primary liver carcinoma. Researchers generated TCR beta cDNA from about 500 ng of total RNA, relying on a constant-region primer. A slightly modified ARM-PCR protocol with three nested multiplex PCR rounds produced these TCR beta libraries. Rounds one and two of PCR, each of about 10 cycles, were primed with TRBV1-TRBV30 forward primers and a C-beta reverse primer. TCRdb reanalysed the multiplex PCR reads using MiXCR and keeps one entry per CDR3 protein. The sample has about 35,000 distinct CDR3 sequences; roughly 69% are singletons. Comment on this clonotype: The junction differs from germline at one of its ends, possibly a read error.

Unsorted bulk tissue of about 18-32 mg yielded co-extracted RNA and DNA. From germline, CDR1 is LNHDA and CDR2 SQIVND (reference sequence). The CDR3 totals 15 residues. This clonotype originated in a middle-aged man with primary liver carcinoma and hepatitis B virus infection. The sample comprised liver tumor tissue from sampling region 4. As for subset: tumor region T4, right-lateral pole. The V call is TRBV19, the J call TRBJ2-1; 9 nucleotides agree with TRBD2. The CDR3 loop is CDSSSLAGTYNEQFF. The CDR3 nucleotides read TGTGACAGTAGTAGTCTAGCGGGGACTTACAATGAGCAGTTCTTC. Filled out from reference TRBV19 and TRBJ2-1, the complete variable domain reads DGGITQSPKYLFRKEGQNVTLSCEQNLNHDAMYWYRQDPGQGLRLIYYSQIVNDFQKGDIAEGYSVSREKKESFPLTVTSAQKNPTAFYLCDSSSLAGTYNEQFFGPGTRLTVL.